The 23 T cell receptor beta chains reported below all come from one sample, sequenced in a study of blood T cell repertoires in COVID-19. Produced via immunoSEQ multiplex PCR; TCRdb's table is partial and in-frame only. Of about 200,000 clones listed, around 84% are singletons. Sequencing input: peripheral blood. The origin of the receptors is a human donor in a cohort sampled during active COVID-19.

CDR3: CASSLEAGAREQYF. CDR3 DNA: TGTGCCAGCAGCTTAGAGGCGGGAGCGAGGGAGCAGTACTTC. The chain is built from TRBV7-6 and TRBJ2-7; 7 nucleotides line up with TRBD2. V lost 1 base to trimming and J lost 7 bases; unmatched junction nucleotides: 7. The CDR3 loop spans 14 amino acids. Germline lookup yields CDR1 SGHVS and CDR2 FNYEAQ.

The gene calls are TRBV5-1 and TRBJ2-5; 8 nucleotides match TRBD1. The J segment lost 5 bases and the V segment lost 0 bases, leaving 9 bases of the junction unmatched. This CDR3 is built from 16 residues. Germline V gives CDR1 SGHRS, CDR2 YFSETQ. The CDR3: CASSLARQGALETQYF. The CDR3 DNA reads TGCGCCAGCAGCTTGGCAAGGCAGGGGGCTTTGGAGACCCAGTACTTC.

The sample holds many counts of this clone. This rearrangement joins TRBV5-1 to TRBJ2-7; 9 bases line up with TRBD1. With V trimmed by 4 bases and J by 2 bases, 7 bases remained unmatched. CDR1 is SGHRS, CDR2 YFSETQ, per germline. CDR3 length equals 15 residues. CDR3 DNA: TGCGCCAGCAGCCCCCGGGACAGGGACACCTACGAGCAGTACGTC. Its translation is CASSPRDRDTYEQYV.

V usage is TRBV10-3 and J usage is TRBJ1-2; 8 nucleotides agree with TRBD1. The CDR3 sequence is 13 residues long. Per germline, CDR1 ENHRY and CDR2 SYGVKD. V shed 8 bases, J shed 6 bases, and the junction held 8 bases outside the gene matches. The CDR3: CAIGGTGYDGYTF. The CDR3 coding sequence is TGTGCCATCGGGGGGACAGGCTACGATGGCTACACCTTC.

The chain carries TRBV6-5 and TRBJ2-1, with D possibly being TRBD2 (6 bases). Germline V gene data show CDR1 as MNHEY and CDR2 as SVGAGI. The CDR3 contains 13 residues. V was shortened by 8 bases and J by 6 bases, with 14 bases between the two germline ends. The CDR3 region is CASSGARSNEQFF. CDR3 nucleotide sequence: TGTGCCAGCTCGGGAGCCCGTTCCAATGAGCAGTTCTTC.

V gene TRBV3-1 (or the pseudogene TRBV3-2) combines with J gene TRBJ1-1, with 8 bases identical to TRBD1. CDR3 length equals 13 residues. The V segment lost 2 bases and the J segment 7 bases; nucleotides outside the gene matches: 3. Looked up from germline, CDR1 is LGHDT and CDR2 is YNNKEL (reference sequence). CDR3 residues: CASSQTGTGEAFF. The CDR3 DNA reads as TGTGCCAGCAGCCAAACCGGGACAGGTGAAGCTTTCTTT.

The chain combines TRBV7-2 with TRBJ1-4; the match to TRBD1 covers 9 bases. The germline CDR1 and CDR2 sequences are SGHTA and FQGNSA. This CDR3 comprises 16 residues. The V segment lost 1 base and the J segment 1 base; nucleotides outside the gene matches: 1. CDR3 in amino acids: CASSLGGQGTNEKLFF. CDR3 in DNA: TGTGCCAGCAGCTTAGGGGGACAGGGAACTAATGAAAAACTGTTTTTT.

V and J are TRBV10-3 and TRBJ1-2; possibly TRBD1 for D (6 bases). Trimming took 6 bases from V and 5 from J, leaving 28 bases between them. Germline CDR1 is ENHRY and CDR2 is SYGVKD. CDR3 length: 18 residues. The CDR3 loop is CAIRVMTGLDSERYGYTF. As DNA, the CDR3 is TGTGCCATCAGAGTAATGACTGGCTTGGACAGCGAAAGATATGGCTACACCTTC.

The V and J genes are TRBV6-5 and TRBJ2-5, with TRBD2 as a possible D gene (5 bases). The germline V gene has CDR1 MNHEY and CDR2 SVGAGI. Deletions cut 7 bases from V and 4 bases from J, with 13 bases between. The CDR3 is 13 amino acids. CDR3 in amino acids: CASTPGVAETQYF. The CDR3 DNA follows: TGTGCCAGCACTCCCGGGGTAGCAGAGACCCAGTACTTC.

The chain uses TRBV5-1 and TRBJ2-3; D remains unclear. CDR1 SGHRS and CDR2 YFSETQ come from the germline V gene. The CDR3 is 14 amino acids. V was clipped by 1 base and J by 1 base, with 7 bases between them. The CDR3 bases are TGCGCCAGCAGCTTGTTCACAGGCACAGATACGCAGTATTTT. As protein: CASSLFTGTDTQYF.

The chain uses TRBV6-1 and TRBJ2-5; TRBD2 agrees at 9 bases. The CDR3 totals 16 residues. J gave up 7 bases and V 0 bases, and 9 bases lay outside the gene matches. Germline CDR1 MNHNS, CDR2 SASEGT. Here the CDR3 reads CASSEAGTSSFRTQYF. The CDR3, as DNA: TGTGCCAGCAGTGAAGCCGGGACTAGCAGTTTTCGGACCCAGTACTTC.

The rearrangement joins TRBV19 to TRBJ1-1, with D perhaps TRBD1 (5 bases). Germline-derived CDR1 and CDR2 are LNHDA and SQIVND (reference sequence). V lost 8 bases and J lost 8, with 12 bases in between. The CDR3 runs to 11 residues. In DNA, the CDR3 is TGTGCCAGTGCAGGGATCGTGGAAGCTTTCTTT. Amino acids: CASAGIVEAFF.

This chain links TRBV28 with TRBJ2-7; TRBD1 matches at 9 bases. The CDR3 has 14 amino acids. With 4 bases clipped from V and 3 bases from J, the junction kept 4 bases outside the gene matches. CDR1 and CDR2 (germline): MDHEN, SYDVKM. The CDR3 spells CASSSGTGNYEQYF. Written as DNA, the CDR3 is TGTGCCAGCAGTTCGGGGACAGGGAACTACGAGCAGTACTTC.

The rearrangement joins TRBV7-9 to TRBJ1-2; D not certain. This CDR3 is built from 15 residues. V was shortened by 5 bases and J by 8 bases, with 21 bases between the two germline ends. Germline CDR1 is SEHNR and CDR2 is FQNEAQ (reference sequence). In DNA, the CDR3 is TGTGCCAGCAGCCACGGTAGGGTCCCCACGGGAGGCTACACCTTC. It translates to CASSHGRVPTGGYTF.

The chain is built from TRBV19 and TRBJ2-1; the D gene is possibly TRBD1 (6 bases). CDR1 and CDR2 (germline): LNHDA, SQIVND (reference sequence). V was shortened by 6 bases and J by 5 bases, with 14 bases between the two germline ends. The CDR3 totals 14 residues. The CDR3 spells CASSSRTAHNEQFF. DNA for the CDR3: TGTGCCAGTAGCTCGAGGACAGCGCACAATGAGCAGTTCTTC.

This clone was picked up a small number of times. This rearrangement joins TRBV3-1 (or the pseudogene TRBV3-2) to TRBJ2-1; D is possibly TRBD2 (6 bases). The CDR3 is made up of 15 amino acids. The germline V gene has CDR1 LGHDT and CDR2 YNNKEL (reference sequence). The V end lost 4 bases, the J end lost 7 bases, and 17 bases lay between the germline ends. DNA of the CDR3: TGTGCCAGCAGCCCTCGGCTAGCGTCTCCTAATGAGCAGTTCTTC. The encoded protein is CASSPRLASPNEQFF.

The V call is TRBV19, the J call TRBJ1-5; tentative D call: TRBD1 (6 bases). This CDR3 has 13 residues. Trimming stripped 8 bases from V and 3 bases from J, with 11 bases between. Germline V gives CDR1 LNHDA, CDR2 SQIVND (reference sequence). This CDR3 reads CASGGGLNQPQHF. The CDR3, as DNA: TGTGCCAGTGGGGGGGGGCTCAATCAGCCCCAGCATTTT.

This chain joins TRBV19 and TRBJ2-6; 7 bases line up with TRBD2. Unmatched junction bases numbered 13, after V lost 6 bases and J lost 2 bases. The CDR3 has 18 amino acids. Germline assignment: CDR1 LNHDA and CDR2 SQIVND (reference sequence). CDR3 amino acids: CASSVSSGGSPGANVLTF. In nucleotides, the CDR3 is TGTGCCAGTAGCGTATCATCGGGCGGGAGTCCTGGGGCCAACGTCCTGACTTTC.

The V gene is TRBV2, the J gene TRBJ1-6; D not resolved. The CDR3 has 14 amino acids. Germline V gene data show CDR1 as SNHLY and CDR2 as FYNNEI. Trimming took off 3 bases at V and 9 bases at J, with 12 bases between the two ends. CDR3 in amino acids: CASSDSGGSSPLHF. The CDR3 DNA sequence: TGTGCCAGCAGTGACTCAGGAGGGAGTTCACCCCTCCACTTT.

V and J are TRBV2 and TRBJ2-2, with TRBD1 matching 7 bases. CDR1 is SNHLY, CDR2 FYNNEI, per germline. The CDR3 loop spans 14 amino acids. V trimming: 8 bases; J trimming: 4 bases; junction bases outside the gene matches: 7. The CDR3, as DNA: TGTGCCAGCTCGGGACAGATCCCCACCGGGGAGCTGTTTTTT. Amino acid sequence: CASSGQIPTGELFF.

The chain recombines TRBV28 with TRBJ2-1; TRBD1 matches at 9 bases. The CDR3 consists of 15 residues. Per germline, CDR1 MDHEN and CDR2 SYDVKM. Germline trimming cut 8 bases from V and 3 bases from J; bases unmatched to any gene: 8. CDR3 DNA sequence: TGTGCCAGCGGGACAGGGACGATCTACTACAATGAGCAGTTCTTC. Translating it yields CASGTGTIYYNEQFF.

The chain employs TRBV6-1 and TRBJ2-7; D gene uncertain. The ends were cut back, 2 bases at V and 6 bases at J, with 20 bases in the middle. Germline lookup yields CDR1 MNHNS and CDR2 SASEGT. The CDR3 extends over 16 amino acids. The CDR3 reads CASSEPPLAHLGEQYF. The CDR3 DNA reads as TGTGCCAGCAGTGAACCCCCCCTTGCCCATCTCGGCGAGCAGTACTTC.

CDR3 region: CASSYSRTGAAFF. The CDR3 nucleotides are TGTGCCAGCAGTTACTCTCGGACAGGGGCGGCTTTCTTT. The chain uses TRBV6-5 and TRBJ1-1, with TRBD1 matching 9 bases. CDR1 MNHEY and CDR2 SVGAGI come from the germline V gene. The CDR3 sequence is 13 residues long. V shed 0 bases, J shed 11 bases, and the junction held 4 bases outside the gene matches.